These T cell receptor beta chains were read from a single sample in a study of blood T cell repertoires in COVID-19. Sequenced by immunoSEQ multiplex PCR; TCRdb stores in-frame clones only, minus some. The sample shows 75,000 to 95,000 clones, around 88% of them seen only once. Sequenced sample: peripheral blood. The source is a woman aged 60-70 years with COVID-19, enrolled during active disease. Both conserved end residues are trimmed from each CDR3. Each record gives: J gene, V gene, CDR3 protein.

TRBJ2-5,TRBV4-2,ASSQDGTQQETQY
TRBJ2-1,TRBV5-1,ASSLGAAYNEQF
TRBJ1-1,TRBV29-1,SVEWDRATEAF
TRBJ2-1,TRBV5-4,ASSPSLAGGTYNEQF
TRBJ2-3,TRBV5-1,ASSLGASGGTDTQY
TRBJ1-2,TRBV7-9,ASSLVSGEVGYT
TRBJ2-7,TRBV7-6,ASSPQTSRYEQY
TRBJ1-2,TRBV15,ATSRDRYGYT
TRBJ1-5,TRBV3-1/TRBV3-2,ASSRGLVGPQH
TRBJ2-5,TRBV18,ASSPDRQETQY
TRBJ1-6,TRBV5-4,ASSSGQTNSPLH
TRBJ2-5,TRBV4-1,ASSHPTSGRGLETQY
TRBJ1-1,TRBV7-2,ASSSRGTGTPAEAF
TRBJ1-3,TRBV6-5,ASARGSGNTIY
TRBJ1-1,TRBV12-3/TRBV12-4,ASSLRSNTEAF
TRBJ2-3,TRBV4-1,ASSPVGQRTDTQY
TRBJ1-1,TRBV9,ASSGHRGYTEAF
TRBJ2-7,TRBV4-2,ASSRTSGGPGEQY
TRBJ2-7,TRBV27,ASSLYAASYEQY
TRBJ1-4,TRBV6-2/TRBV6-3,ASSQAPQGATNEKLF
TRBJ1-1,TRBV28,ASSLAGDTEAF
TRBJ1-2,TRBV5-8,ASSLGSGEDYT
TRBJ2-7,TRBV18,ASSTFEGSYEQY
TRBJ2-3,TRBV7-3,ASSGRGPGSTDTQY
TRBJ1-2,TRBV9,ASSTTPGTASYGYT
TRBJ2-3,TRBV9,ASSVESGGEDTQY